This is a list of T cell receptor beta chains from one sample in a study of blood T cell repertoires in COVID-19. Profiled with immunoSEQ multiplex PCR; TCRdb holds only in-frame clones, not every one. The sample lists tens of thousands of clones, 85% seen once, with about an eighth in the top ten. Sequencing used peripheral blood. The receptors were gathered from a human donor in a cohort sampled during active COVID-19. Each CDR3 is given with its conserved first and last residue. The D gene is left open where the match is weak. Size is stated for part of the rows, as once, few or many counts, or as a class when the clone is expanded.

clone_size d_call j_call v_call cdr3_nt cdr3_aa
. . TRBJ2-1 TRBV19 TGTGCCAGTAGTATGGTACGAACAAGCTCCTACAATGAGCAGTTCTTC CASSMVRTSSYNEQFF
. . TRBJ2-2 TRBV3-1/TRBV3-2 TGTGCCAGCAGTGCGCGTAAACCCGGGCCCGCGGGTAGCACCGGGGAGCTGTTTTTT CASSARKPGPAGSTGELFF
. TRBD1 TRBJ1-5 TRBV6-1 TGTGCCAGCAGTGACGGACAGGGGGCCCATCAGCCCCAGCATTTT CASSDGQGAHQPQHF
. . TRBJ2-1 TRBV5-6 TGTGCCAGCAGCTTGGCTGGGGAGAATGAGCAGTTCTTC CASSLAGENEQFF
. . TRBJ2-7 TRBV29-1 TGCAGCGTTGAAACGGGGACTGCCTCCTACGAGCAGTACTTC CSVETGTASYEQYF
. TRBD2 TRBJ2-3 TRBV4-2 TGTGCCAGCAGCCAAGAAGGCGGGGGGTTAACAGATACGCAGTATTTT CASSQEGGGLTDTQYF
. . TRBJ2-1 TRBV6-5 TGTGCCAGCAGTACCCAAGTACAGGGAGTTGGGCAGTTCTTC CASSTQVQGVGQFF
. . TRBJ2-7 TRBV11-3 TGTGCCAGCAGCCCGACGGGGGTTATCTACGAGCAGTACTTC CASSPTGVIYEQYF
few . TRBJ1-5 TRBV5-8 TGTGCCAGCAGAACAGGGAGATACAATCAGCCCCAGCATTTT CASRTGRYNQPQHF
. TRBD1 TRBJ2-7 TRBV3-1/TRBV3-2 TGTGCCAGCAGTCCAACAGGGGGGAGCTCCTACGAGCAGTACTTC CASSPTGGSSYEQYF
once TRBD2 TRBJ2-1 TRBV5-6 TGTGCCAGCAGCTTAGGACTAGCGGGGAGAAATGAGCAGTTCTTC CASSLGLAGRNEQFF
. . TRBJ1-1 TRBV7-9 TGTGCCAGCAGCTTGGACGGGACTCCGAACACTGAAGCTTTCTTT CASSLDGTPNTEAFF
few TRBD1 TRBJ1-5 TRBV12-5 TGTGCTAGTACGGACCAAACAGGGGGATACGATCAGCCCCAGCATTTT CASTDQTGGYDQPQHF
. TRBD2 TRBJ2-1 TRBV7-9 TGTGCCAGCAGCTTCTCGGGGGCCCCGGGGGGGGAGCAGTTCTTC CASSFSGAPGGEQFF
. . TRBJ2-3 TRBV7-9 TGTGCCAGCAGCTTAGAACACAGCACAGATACGCAGTATTTT CASSLEHSTDTQYF
. TRBD1 TRBJ2-2 TRBV3-1/TRBV3-2 TGTGCCAGCGGGACAGAAGACACCGGGGAGCTGTTTTTT CASGTEDTGELFF
. TRBD2 TRBJ2-1 TRBV9 TGTGCCAGCAGCGTAGGACATATTGCTAGCGGAGACAATGAGCAGTTCTTC CASSVGHIASGDNEQFF
. TRBD2 TRBJ2-7 TRBV3-1/TRBV3-2 TGTGCCAGCAGCCTTCCGGGACTAGCGGAGTACGAGCAGTACTTC CASSLPGLAEYEQYF
. TRBD1 TRBJ2-1 TRBV3-1/TRBV3-2 TGTGCCAGCAGCCAAACCGGGACAGCCCTTGGGGAGCAGTTCTTC CASSQTGTALGEQFF
. TRBD2 TRBJ2-1 TRBV19 TGTGCCAGTAGTATTGCCCGACTAGCGGGGGGCAATGAGCAGTTCTTC CASSIARLAGGNEQFF
once . TRBJ1-2 TRBV2 TGTGCCAGCAGTGAATTAAGAGAGGATAGCTACACCTTC CASSELREDSYTF
. TRBD2 TRBJ2-6 TRBV7-9 TGTGCCAGCAGCTCCGCTAGCGGGGGGGCGTTCTCTGGGGCCAACGTCCTGACTTTC CASSSASGGAFSGANVLTF
. . TRBJ1-5 TRBV19 TGTGCCAGTAGTAGCCGACAGGATGGGTCGACTCGAGTCAATCAGCCCCAGCATTTT CASSSRQDGSTRVNQPQHF
medium-sized TRBD1 TRBJ2-7 TRBV6-5 TGTGCCAGCAAGGGACAGGGCTCCTACGAGCAGTACTTC CASKGQGSYEQYF
once . TRBJ2-7 TRBV18 TGTGCCAGCTCGCAAGGGGGGGCCCGCTACGAGCAGTACTTC CASSQGGARYEQYF
. . TRBJ1-6 TRBV5-6 TGTGCCAGCAGCTTGGTAGGAGGTCCGGAGTCACCCCTCCACTTT CASSLVGGPESPLHF
. . TRBJ1-5 TRBV2 TGTGCCAGCAGTCCAACAGGATTCCAGCCCCAGCATTTT CASSPTGFQPQHF
. . TRBJ2-5 TRBV11-3 TGTGCCAGCAGCTTAGGGGCAGAAGAGACCCAGTACTTC CASSLGAEETQYF
. TRBD1 TRBJ2-5 TRBV3-1/TRBV3-2 TGTGCCAGCAGCCAAGTCCCGGGACAGCAAGAGACCCAGTACTTC CASSQVPGQQETQYF
. . TRBJ1-2 TRBV2 TGTGCCAGCAGTGAAATAAGGGGTGAAGGCTACACCTTC CASSEIRGEGYTF
. . TRBJ2-5 TRBV7-3 TGTGCCAGCAGCTCAGGGGAAGGAGAGACCCAGTACTTC CASSSGEGETQYF
once TRBD1 TRBJ2-6 TRBV5-8 TGTGCCAGCAGCTCCGGGACAGGTGGGGCCAACGTCCTGACTTTC CASSSGTGGANVLTF